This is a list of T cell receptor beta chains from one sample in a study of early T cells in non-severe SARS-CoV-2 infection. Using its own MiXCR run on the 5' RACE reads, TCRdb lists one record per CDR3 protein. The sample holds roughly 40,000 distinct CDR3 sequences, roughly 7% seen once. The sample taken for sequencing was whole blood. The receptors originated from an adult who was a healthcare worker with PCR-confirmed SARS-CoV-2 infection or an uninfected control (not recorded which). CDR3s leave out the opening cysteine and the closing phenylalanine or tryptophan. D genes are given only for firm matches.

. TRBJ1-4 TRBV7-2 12 ASSQTASREKLF
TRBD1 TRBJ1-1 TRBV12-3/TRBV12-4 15 ASRRDREGIMNTEAF
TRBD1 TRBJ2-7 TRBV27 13 ASSLGPGQGGEQY
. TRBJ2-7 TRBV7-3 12 ASSFDRSSYEQY
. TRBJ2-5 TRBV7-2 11 ASSLPQVETQY
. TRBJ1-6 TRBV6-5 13 ASSYSRDDFSPLH
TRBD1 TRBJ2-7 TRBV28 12 ASRGTGASHEQY
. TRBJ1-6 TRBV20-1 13 SARGSSNRESPLH
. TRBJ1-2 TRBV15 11 ATSRGPGEGYT
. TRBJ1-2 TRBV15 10 ATSRGESGYT
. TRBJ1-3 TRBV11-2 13 ASSLEGQLGNTIY
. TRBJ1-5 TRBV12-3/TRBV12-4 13 ASSHGTYSNQPQH
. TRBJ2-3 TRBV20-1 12 SAPPRLGTDTQY
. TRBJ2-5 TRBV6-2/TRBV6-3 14 ASSPPDRTERETQY
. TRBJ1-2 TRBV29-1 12 SVAGSPFNYGYT
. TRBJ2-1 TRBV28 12 ASSIVVSFDEQF
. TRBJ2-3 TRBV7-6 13 ASRHAPGAGDTQY
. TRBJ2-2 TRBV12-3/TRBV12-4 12 ATKHSANTGELF
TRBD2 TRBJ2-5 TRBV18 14 ASSPGLAGNQETQY
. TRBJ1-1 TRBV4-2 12 ASSQEVGQAEAF
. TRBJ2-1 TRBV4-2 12 ASSQGLFYNEQF
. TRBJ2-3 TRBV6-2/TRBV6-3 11 ASSLDSADTQY
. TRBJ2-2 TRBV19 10 ASSAFMGELF
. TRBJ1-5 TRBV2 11 ASGVFKGQPQH
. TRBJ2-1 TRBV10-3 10 ATRARDNEQF
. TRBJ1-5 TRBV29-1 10 SVGKGDQPQH
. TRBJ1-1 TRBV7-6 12 ASRKQGSNTEAF
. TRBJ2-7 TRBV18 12 ASSPGTQSYEQY
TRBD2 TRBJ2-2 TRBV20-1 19 SAHPTEWTSGGLANTGELF
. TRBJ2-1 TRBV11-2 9 ASSSPRGQF
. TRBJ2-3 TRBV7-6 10 ASSLMRDTQY
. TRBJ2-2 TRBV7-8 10 ASSLVPGELF
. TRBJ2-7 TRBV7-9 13 ASSLVRETIREQY
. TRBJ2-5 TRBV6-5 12 ASSSQGGGETQY
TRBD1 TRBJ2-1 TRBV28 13 ATKRTGGAYNEQF
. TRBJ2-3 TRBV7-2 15 ASSLVAHIVSTDTQY
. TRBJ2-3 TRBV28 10 ASRRPPDTQY
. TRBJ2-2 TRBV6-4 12 ASSPEMGSGELF
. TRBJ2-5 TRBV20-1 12 SASSSFEEGTQY
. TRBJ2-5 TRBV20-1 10 SARIRKETQY
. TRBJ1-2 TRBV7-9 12 ASSLVAPAYGYT
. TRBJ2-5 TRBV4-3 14 ASSQDSVLAQETQY
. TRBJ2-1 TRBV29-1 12 SVTGTPSYNEQF
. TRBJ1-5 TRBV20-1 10 SARSGDQPQH
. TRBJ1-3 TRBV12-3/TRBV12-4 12 ASSPTDFGNTIY
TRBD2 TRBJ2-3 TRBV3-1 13 ASSHGSGGTDTQY
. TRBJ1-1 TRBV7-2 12 ASSYPRVNTEAF
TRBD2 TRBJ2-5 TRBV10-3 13 AISLAGGDSETQY
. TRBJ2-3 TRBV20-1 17 SARDLWRPGALSTDTQY